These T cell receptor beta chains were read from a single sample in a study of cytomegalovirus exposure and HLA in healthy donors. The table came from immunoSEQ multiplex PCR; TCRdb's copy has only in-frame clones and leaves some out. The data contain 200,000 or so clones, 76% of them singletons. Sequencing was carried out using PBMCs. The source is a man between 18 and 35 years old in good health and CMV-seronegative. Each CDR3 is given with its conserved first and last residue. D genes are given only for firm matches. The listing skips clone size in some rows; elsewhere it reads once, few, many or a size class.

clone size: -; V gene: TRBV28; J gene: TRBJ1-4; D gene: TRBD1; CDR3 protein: CASSLETGDEKLFF; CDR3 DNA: TGTGCCAGCAGTCTTGAGACAGGGGATGAAAAACTGTTTTTT
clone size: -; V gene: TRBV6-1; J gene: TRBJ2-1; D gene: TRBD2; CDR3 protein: CASSGRLAGPQFF; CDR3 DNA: TGTGCCAGCAGTGGGCGACTAGCGGGACCTCAGTTCTTC
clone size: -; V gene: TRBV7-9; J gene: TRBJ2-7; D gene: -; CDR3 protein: CASSSQQGGQYF; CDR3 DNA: TGTGCCAGCAGCTCCCAACAGGGTGGGCAGTACTTC
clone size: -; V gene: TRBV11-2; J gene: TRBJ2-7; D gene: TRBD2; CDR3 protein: CASSIGLADFYEQYF; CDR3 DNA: TGTGCCAGCAGTATCGGACTAGCGGACTTCTACGAGCAGTACTTC
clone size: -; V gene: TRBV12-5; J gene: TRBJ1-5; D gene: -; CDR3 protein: CASGLGGRSPQHF; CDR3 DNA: TGTGCTAGTGGTTTGGGCGGGCGGTCGCCCCAGCATTTT
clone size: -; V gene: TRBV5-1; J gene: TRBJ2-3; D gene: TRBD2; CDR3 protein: CASRSLAGERGSTDTQYF; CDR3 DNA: TGCGCCAGCAGGTCGCTAGCGGGAGAGAGAGGGAGCACAGATACGCAGTATTTT
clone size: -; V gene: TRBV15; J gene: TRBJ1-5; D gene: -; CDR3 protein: CATGGRAGRQPQHF; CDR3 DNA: TGTGCCACCGGGGGCAGGGCAGGGCGGCAGCCCCAGCATTTT
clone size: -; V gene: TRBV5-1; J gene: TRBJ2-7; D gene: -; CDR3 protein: CASSRGGTQSSYEQYF; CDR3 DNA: TGCGCCAGCAGCCGGGGCGGGACCCAAAGCTCCTACGAGCAGTACTTC
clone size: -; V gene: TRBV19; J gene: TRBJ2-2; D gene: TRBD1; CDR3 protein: CASRDRGQYGELFF; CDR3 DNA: TGTGCCAGTCGGGACAGGGGGCAATATGGGGAGCTGTTTTTT
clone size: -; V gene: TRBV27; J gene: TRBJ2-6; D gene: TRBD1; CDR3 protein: CASSLPQGASGANVLTF; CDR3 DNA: TGTGCCAGCAGTTTACCACAGGGGGCTTCTGGGGCCAACGTCCTGACTTTC
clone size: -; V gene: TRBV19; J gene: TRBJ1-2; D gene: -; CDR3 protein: CASSIIDRTNYGYTF; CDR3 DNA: TGTGCCAGTAGTATTATAGACAGGACGAACTATGGCTACACCTTC
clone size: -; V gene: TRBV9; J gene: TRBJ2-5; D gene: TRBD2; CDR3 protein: CASSNWGEGETQYF; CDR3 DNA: TGTGCCAGCAGCAACTGGGGGGAGGGAGAGACCCAGTACTTC
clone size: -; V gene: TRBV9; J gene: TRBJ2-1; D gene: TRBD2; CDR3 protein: CASSSPGGSYNEQFF; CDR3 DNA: TGTGCCAGCAGCTCCCCGGGAGGTTCTTACAATGAGCAGTTCTTC
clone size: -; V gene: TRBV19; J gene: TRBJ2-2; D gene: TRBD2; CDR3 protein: CASKRASGSAGGELFF; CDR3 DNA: TGTGCCAGTAAGCGGGCCAGCGGGAGTGCCGGCGGGGAGCTGTTTTTT
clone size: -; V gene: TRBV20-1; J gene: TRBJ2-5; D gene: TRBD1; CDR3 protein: CSARTGETQYF; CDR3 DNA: TGCAGTGCCAGGACAGGGGAGACCCAGTACTTC
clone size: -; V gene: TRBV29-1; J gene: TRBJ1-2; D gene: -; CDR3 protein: CSVVRQINYGYTF; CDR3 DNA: TGCAGCGTCGTAAGACAGATAAACTATGGCTACACCTTC
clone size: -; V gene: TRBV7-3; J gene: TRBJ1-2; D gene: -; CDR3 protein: CASSKSRQAANYGYTF; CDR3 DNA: TGTGCCAGCAGTAAAAGTAGACAGGCAGCTAACTATGGCTACACCTTC
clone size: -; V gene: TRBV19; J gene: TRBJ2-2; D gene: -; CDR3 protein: CASSTVLHTGELFF; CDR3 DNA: TGTGCCAGTAGTACGGTACTCCACACCGGGGAGCTGTTTTTT
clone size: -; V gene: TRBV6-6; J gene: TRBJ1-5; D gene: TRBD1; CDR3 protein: CASSFPGQGYQPQHF; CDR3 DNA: TGTGCCAGCAGTTTCCCGGGACAGGGGTATCAGCCCCAGCATTTT
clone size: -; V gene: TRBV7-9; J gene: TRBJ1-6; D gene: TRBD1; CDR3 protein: CASSLAPGQYNSPLHF; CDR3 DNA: TGTGCCAGCAGCTTAGCCCCGGGACAGTATAATTCACCCCTCCACTTT
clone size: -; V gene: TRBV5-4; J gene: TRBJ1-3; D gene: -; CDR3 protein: CASSPAGGGQRNTIYF; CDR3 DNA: TGTGCCAGCAGCCCGGCGGGGGGGGGTCAGCGAAACACCATATATTTT
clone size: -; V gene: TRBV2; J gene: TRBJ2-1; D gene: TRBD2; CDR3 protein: CARWGGEVNEQFF; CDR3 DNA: TGTGCCAGGTGGGGGGGAGAGGTGAATGAGCAGTTCTTC
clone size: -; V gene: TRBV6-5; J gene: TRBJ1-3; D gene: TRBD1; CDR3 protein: CASRRTGGSGNTIYF; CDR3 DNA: TGTGCCAGCAGGCGAACAGGGGGCTCTGGAAACACCATATATTTT
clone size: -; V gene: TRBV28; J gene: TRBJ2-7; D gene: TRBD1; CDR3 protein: CASTLPGRQGTPEQYF; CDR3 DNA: TGTGCCAGCACCCTCCCCGGTCGACAGGGGACTCCCGAGCAGTACTTC
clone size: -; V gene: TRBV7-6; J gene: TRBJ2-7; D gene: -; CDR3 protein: CASSFRGGTSYEQYF; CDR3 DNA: TGTGCCAGCAGCTTTCGAGGCGGGACCTCCTACGAGCAGTACTTC
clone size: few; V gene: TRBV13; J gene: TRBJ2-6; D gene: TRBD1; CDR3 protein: CASSRTGVSGANVLTF; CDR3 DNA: TGTGCCAGCAGTCGGACAGGAGTCTCTGGGGCCAACGTCCTGACTTTC
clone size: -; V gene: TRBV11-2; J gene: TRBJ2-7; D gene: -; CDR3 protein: CASRQVTRQYF; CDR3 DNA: TGTGCCAGCAGGCAAGTAACGAGGCAGTACTTC
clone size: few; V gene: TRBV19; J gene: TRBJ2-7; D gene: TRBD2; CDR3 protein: CASSRGGGPYEQYF; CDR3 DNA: TGTGCCAGTAGTCGGGGGGGAGGGCCCTACGAGCAGTACTTC
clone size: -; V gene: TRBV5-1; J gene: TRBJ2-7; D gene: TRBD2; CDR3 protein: CASSLEASGSPSYEQYF; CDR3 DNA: TGCGCCAGCAGCTTGGAGGCTAGCGGGAGCCCCTCCTACGAGCAGTACTTC